Listed here are 2 T cell receptor beta chains from one sample, sequenced in a study of post-analysis software for immune sequencing data. General study points: Roughly 5 TRBV segments (TRBV5-6, TRBV5-1 and TRBV20-1 among them) occurred more frequently in patients than in controls.

cDNA libraries for TCR beta contained unique molecular identifiers. TCRdb independently ran MiXCR on the PCR reads; one entry per CDR3 protein. This sample has roughly 800,000 distinct CDR3 sequences, with about 43% found just once. These receptors are not linked to any known antigen. The sample was blood. The receptors stem from a girl between 10 and 17 years old with multiple sclerosis.

The chain carries TRBV5-1 and TRBJ2-5; no clear D. The DNA matches TRBJ2-7 better at its end, which makes the J call doubtful. The germline gives CDR1 SGHRS, CDR2 YFSETQ. CDR3 size: 15 residues. CDR3 sequence (DNA): TGCGCCAGCAGCTTGGTTGGTACCCATGACTACGAGCAGTACTTC. This sequence encodes CASSLVGTHDYEQYF.

CDR3 loop: CATADSNQPQHF. The DNA for the CDR3 is TGTGCCACCGCGGATAGCAATCAGCCCCAGCATTTT. V gene TRBV10-3 combines with J gene TRBJ1-5; D gene uncertain. The CDR3 loop spans 12 amino acids. Trimming took 10 bases from V and 0 from J, leaving 7 bases between them. The germline V gene has CDR1 ENHRY and CDR2 SYGVKD.